The sequence of this T cell receptor (beta chain) was determined in a study of post-analysis software for immune sequencing data. TCR beta cDNA libraries included unique molecular identifiers. TCRdb processed the PCR reads anew with MiXCR; each CDR3 protein has one entry. This repertoire shows around 700,000 distinct CDR3 sequences, over 45% found once; its top ten account for 10% to 12%. General study results and limits: People with multiple sclerosis had a significantly lower normalized Chao1 diversity than controls did. Four or five TRBV segments, TRBV5-6, TRBV5-1 and TRBV20-1 among them, were found more frequent in patients than controls.

The germline gives CDR1 MDHEN, CDR2 SYDVKM. Trimming took 3 bases from V and 3 from J, leaving 20 bases between them. The CDR3 totals 17 residues. To note about this clonotype: Its target is not known.

The receptor was derived from a girl aged 2 to 9 with multiple sclerosis. The material sequenced was blood. The chain employs TRBV28 and TRBJ2-5; the D gene is possibly TRBD1 (8 bases). The CDR3 protein is CASSFPLYRGGEETQYF. CDR3 in DNA: TGTGCCAGCAGTTTCCCCCTCTACAGGGGGGGAGAAGAGACCCAGTACTTC.